Listed below are T cell receptor beta chains from one sample, sequenced in a study of blood T cell repertoires in COVID-19. Some clones are missing from TCRdb's copy, which holds only in-frame ones; the method was immunoSEQ multiplex PCR. The repertoire has about 280,000 clones, approximately 88% of them found once; the top ten carry under 2.5%. The source material was peripheral blood. The receptors shown here come from a man in his fifties with acute or convalescent COVID-19. Each CDR3 is given with its conserved first and last residue. The D gene is left open where the match is weak. The size field is filled for only some rows; it gives once, few, many or a size class.

CDR3: CASSDSGAGELFF
DNA: TGCGCCAGCAGTGATTCCGGGGCCGGGGAGCTGTTTTTT
D: .
J: TRBJ2-2
size: .
V: TRBV10-1

CDR3: CAWSKRMGRGSYEQYF
DNA: TGTGCCTGGAGCAAAAGGATGGGACGGGGGTCCTACGAGCAGTACTTC
D: .
J: TRBJ2-7
size: once
V: TRBV30

CDR3: CASSYRARRDEKLFF
DNA: TGTGCCAGCAGTTACAGGGCCAGGCGGGATGAAAAACTGTTTTTT
D: .
J: TRBJ1-4
size: .
V: TRBV6-5

CDR3: CASSQWGVRVGGYTF
DNA: TGTGCCAGCAGCCAATGGGGCGTCCGGGTCGGTGGCTACACCTTC
D: .
J: TRBJ1-2
size: .
V: TRBV16

CDR3: CASSLLESWDTIYF
DNA: TGTGCCAGCAGCTTATTGGAGAGTTGGGACACCATATATTTT
D: .
J: TRBJ1-3
size: .
V: TRBV7-9

CDR3: CASSVGRSSYEQYF
DNA: TGTGCCAGCAGCGTAGGACGGAGCTCCTACGAGCAGTACTTC
D: .
J: TRBJ2-7
size: .
V: TRBV9

CDR3: CASSFRDWNTGELFF
DNA: TGTGCCAGCAGCTTCCGGGACTGGAATACCGGGGAGCTGTTTTTT
D: .
J: TRBJ2-2
size: .
V: TRBV6-5

CDR3: CAWSLTPGGNTIYF
DNA: TGTGCCTGGAGTCTCACACCTGGTGGAAACACCATATATTTT
D: .
J: TRBJ1-3
size: .
V: TRBV30

CDR3: CASGTDGLSRQFF
DNA: TGTGCCAGTGGGACAGACGGGTTATCGCGGCAGTTCTTC
D: TRBD1
J: TRBJ2-1
size: .
V: TRBV19

CDR3: CSVESRDRASYEQYF
DNA: TGCAGCGTTGAAAGTAGGGACAGGGCCTCCTACGAGCAGTACTTC
D: TRBD1
J: TRBJ2-7
size: .
V: TRBV29-1

CDR3: CASSALGGFSYEQYF
DNA: TGTGCCAGCAGCGCGCTGGGGGGTTTCTCCTACGAGCAGTACTTC
D: .
J: TRBJ2-7
size: .
V: TRBV9

CDR3: CASSPGLVTDTQYF
DNA: TGCGCCAGCAGCCCAGGACTAGTCACAGATACGCAGTATTTT
D: TRBD2
J: TRBJ2-3
size: once
V: TRBV5-1

CDR3: CASSEWTSYNEQFF
DNA: TGTGCCAGCAGTGAGTGGACTAGCTACAATGAGCAGTTCTTC
D: TRBD2
J: TRBJ2-1
size: .
V: TRBV2

CDR3: CAWSNGHRGSTDTQYF
DNA: TGTGCCTGGAGTAATGGCCACAGGGGAAGCACAGATACGCAGTATTTT
D: TRBD1
J: TRBJ2-3
size: .
V: TRBV30

CDR3: CASSWGPPETQYF
DNA: TGTGCCAGCAGTTGGGGCCCCCCGGAGACCCAGTACTTC
D: .
J: TRBJ2-5
size: .
V: TRBV6-2/TRBV6-3

CDR3: CASSMGHAYGYTF
DNA: TGCGCCAGCAGCATGGGACACGCCTATGGCTACACCTTC
D: .
J: TRBJ1-2
size: few
V: TRBV5-1

CDR3: CAWRGGQGTPKPGNTIYF
DNA: TGTGCCTGGAGAGGGGGACAGGGGACCCCCAAACCCGGAAACACCATATATTTT
D: TRBD1
J: TRBJ1-3
size: .
V: TRBV30

CDR3: CATSRARGLMAEAFF
DNA: TGTGCCACCAGCAGAGCCAGGGGGCTAATGGCTGAAGCTTTCTTT
D: TRBD1
J: TRBJ1-1
size: .
V: TRBV15

CDR3: CARGDRGPSGANVLTF
DNA: TGTGCCCGCGGGGACAGGGGTCCCTCTGGGGCCAACGTCCTGACTTTC
D: TRBD1
J: TRBJ2-6
size: .
V: TRBV7-9

CDR3: CASSLTRYNEQFF
DNA: TGTGCCAGCAGCTTAACCAGATACAATGAGCAGTTCTTC
D: .
J: TRBJ2-1
size: once
V: TRBV7-3

CDR3: CASRLTTGGGNEQYF
DNA: TGCGCCAGCAGACTTACGACAGGGGGCGGGAACGAGCAGTACTTC
D: TRBD1
J: TRBJ2-7
size: .
V: TRBV5-1

CDR3: CSVDKAQVGYTF
DNA: TGCAGCGTTGACAAAGCCCAGGTTGGCTACACCTTC
D: .
J: TRBJ1-2
size: .
V: TRBV29-1

CDR3: CASSHPDRHYGYTF
DNA: TGTGCCAGCAGCCATCCTGACAGACACTATGGCTACACCTTC
D: .
J: TRBJ1-2
size: .
V: TRBV11-2

CDR3: CASSQDLDRELFF
DNA: TGCGCCAGCAGCCAAGACCTTGACAGGGAGCTGTTTTTT
D: .
J: TRBJ2-2
size: .
V: TRBV4-1

CDR3: CASRQNRGRGYTF
DNA: TGTGCCAGCAGACAGAACAGGGGGCGGGGCTACACCTTC
D: TRBD1
J: TRBJ1-2
size: .
V: TRBV27

CDR3: CASSRAWEQYF
DNA: TGTGCCAGCAGCCGAGCTTGGGAGCAGTACTTC
D: .
J: TRBJ2-7
size: .
V: TRBV3-1/TRBV3-2

CDR3: CASSQRLGSSGANVLTF
DNA: TGTGCCAGCAGCCAAAGACTAGGTAGCTCTGGGGCCAACGTCCTGACTTTC
D: .
J: TRBJ2-6
size: .
V: TRBV4-2

CDR3: CASSTGSTEAFF
DNA: TGTGCCAGTAGCACAGGGAGCACTGAAGCTTTCTTT
D: .
J: TRBJ1-1
size: .
V: TRBV19

CDR3: CAISEQGGNSNQPQHF
DNA: TGTGCCATCAGTGAGCAGGGAGGTAATAGCAATCAGCCCCAGCATTTT
D: .
J: TRBJ1-5
size: .
V: TRBV10-3

CDR3: CATSRGGAYNEQFF
DNA: TGTGCCACCAGTCGCGGGGGGGCGTACAATGAGCAGTTCTTC
D: TRBD2
J: TRBJ2-1
size: .
V: TRBV24-1

CDR3: CASGLGSDTEAFF
DNA: TGTGCTAGTGGTTTGGGGTCGGACACTGAAGCTTTCTTT
D: .
J: TRBJ1-1
size: .
V: TRBV12-5

CDR3: CASSLSGSSYNSPLHF
DNA: TGTGCCAGCAGCTTATCGGGGAGCTCCTATAATTCACCCCTCCACTTT
D: .
J: TRBJ1-6
size: .
V: TRBV7-8

CDR3: CSARDRGMAGELFF
DNA: TGCAGCGCCCGGGACAGGGGGATGGCCGGGGAGCTGTTTTTT
D: TRBD1
J: TRBJ2-2
size: .
V: TRBV29-1

CDR3: CASSQPELAYNEQFF
DNA: TGTGCCAGCAGCCAACCAGAACTAGCCTACAATGAGCAGTTCTTC
D: .
J: TRBJ2-1
size: .
V: TRBV3-1/TRBV3-2

CDR3: CASSDGTGSEKLFF
DNA: TGTGCCAGCAGTGATGGGACAGGAAGCGAAAAACTGTTTTTT
D: TRBD1
J: TRBJ1-4
size: few
V: TRBV2

CDR3: CSVGLAGVWEQYF
DNA: TGCAGCGTTGGACTAGCGGGGGTTTGGGAGCAGTACTTC
D: TRBD2
J: TRBJ2-7
size: once
V: TRBV29-1

CDR3: CASSVTGANYGYTF
DNA: TGTGCCAGCAGTGTCACGGGAGCTAACTATGGCTACACCTTC
D: .
J: TRBJ1-2
size: few
V: TRBV2

CDR3: CASSPSPRGSQETQYF
DNA: TGTGCCAGCAGCCCATCACCCCGGGGGAGCCAGGAGACCCAGTACTTC
D: .
J: TRBJ2-5
size: once
V: TRBV9

CDR3: CASSSRTSGGPFHEQFF
DNA: TGCGCCAGCAGCTCCCGGACTAGCGGGGGCCCTTTCCATGAGCAGTTCTTC
D: TRBD2
J: TRBJ2-1
size: .
V: TRBV5-1

CDR3: CASSFGLGRYLHF
DNA: TGTGCCAGCAGTTTTGGGTTAGGCAGGTACCTCCACTTT
D: .
J: TRBJ1-6
size: .
V: TRBV12-3/TRBV12-4

CDR3: CASTQGAGDGYTF
DNA: TGTGCCAGCACCCAGGGGGCAGGTGATGGCTACACCTTC
D: TRBD1
J: TRBJ1-2
size: .
V: TRBV6-6

CDR3: CASSYSADRESYEQYF
DNA: TGTGCCAGCAGTTACTCGGCGGACAGGGAATCCTACGAGCAGTACTTC
D: TRBD1
J: TRBJ2-7
size: .
V: TRBV6-5

CDR3: CAISEPRTGALSTDTQYF
DNA: TGTGCCATCAGTGAGCCCAGGACAGGGGCTTTGAGCACAGATACGCAGTATTTT
D: TRBD1
J: TRBJ2-3
size: .
V: TRBV10-3

CDR3: CASSQVEGGGYTF
DNA: TGTGCCAGCAGCCAAGTGGAGGGCGGCGGCTACACCTTC
D: .
J: TRBJ1-2
size: .
V: TRBV3-1/TRBV3-2

CDR3: CASSRDSDYEQYF
DNA: TGTGCCAGCAGCCGGGACAGCGATTACGAGCAGTACTTC
D: TRBD1
J: TRBJ2-7
size: once
V: TRBV5-8

CDR3: CASSYGRDWTNEKLFF
DNA: TGTGCCAGCAGTTACGGCCGGGACTGGACTAATGAAAAACTGTTTTTT
D: .
J: TRBJ1-4
size: .
V: TRBV6-5

CDR3: CASSPSFYEQYF
DNA: TGTGCCAGCAGCCCGTCCTTCTACGAGCAGTACTTC
D: .
J: TRBJ2-7
size: .
V: TRBV7-9

CDR3: CASSPQPGQGYYEQYF
DNA: TGTGCCAGTAGTCCCCAACCGGGACAGGGGTACTACGAGCAGTACTTC
D: TRBD1
J: TRBJ2-7
size: few
V: TRBV19

CDR3: CASSSPSGGETQYF
DNA: TGTGCCAGCAGCTCGCCTAGCGGGGGAGAGACCCAGTACTTC
D: TRBD2
J: TRBJ2-5
size: .
V: TRBV5-5

CDR3: CASSPTTGYGYTF
DNA: TGTGCCAGCAGTCCTACGACAGGCTATGGCTACACCTTC
D: .
J: TRBJ1-2
size: .
V: TRBV2

CDR3: CASSETGADYGYTF
DNA: TGCGCCAGCAGCGAGACAGGGGCAGACTATGGCTACACCTTC
D: TRBD1
J: TRBJ1-2
size: .
V: TRBV5-1